This T cell receptor beta chain appears in the sequencing data of a study of blood T cell repertoires in COVID-19. Looking at the study overall: Spain, Italy and the United States supplied samples that represented acute and convalescent COVID-19. T cells, B-cell-depleted T cells, or PBMCs provided the cDNA or gDNA that served as material.

Trimming shortened V by 2 bases and J by 1 base, and 9 bases separated the two germline ends. This CDR3 has 14 amino acids. CDR1 and CDR2 (germline): SGHRS, YFSETQ. A single count supports this clone. In the authors' methods: Using reference gene primer amplification, nucleated cell counts were estimated. The protocol was immunoSEQ multiplex PCR, while the TCRdb copy is restricted to in-frame clones and leaves out a portion. The V and J calls and clone size come from that table; D and trimming were worked out from the DNA. The data show around 200,000 clones, with 86% seen just once and about 4.8% held by the top ten.

This receptor was taken from a man between 50 and 59 years old with acute or convalescent COVID-19. The rearrangement joins TRBV5-1 to TRBJ1-1; D gene uncertain. Sample: peripheral blood. CDR3 nucleotide sequence: TGCGCCAGCAGCTTCCAAGCGAGGAACACTGAAGCTTTCTTT. It codes for CASSFQARNTEAFF.